Listed here are 9 T cell receptor beta chains from one sample, sequenced in a study of blood T cell repertoires in COVID-19. Assay: immunoSEQ multiplex PCR; the TCRdb copy retains only in-frame clones and omits some. This table has some 120,000 clones, approximately 80% appearing once. Input material: peripheral blood. These receptors were obtained from a human donor in a cohort sampled during active COVID-19.

This chain joins TRBV15 and TRBJ1-3; TRBD1 aligns across 8 bases. This CDR3 has 16 amino acids. J gave up 2 bases and V 1 base, and 4 bases lay outside the gene matches. Germline lookup yields CDR1 LNHNV and CDR2 YYDKDF (reference sequence). The CDR3 sequence: CATSRASGGTGNTIYF. The DNA for the CDR3 is TGTGCCACCAGCAGAGCTTCAGGGGGCACTGGAAACACCATATATTTT.

J is TRBJ1-6 and V is TRBV27; 8 bases map to TRBD1. This CDR3 spans 17 amino acids. The germline CDR1 and CDR2 sequences are MNHEY and SMNVEV (reference sequence). Germline trimming cut 0 bases from V and 3 bases from J; bases unmatched to any gene: 4. In DNA form, the CDR3 reads TGTGCCAGCAGTTTATCGGGACAGGCGATCTATAATTCACCCCTCCACTTT. The encoded protein is CASSLSGQAIYNSPLHF.

This sequence joins TRBV9 and TRBJ1-2, with a tentative D call TRBD1 (5 bases). The V end lost 3 bases, the J end lost 5 bases, and 8 bases lay between the germline ends. The germline gives CDR1 SGDLS, CDR2 YYNGEE. This CDR3 contains 12 residues. CDR3 protein: CASSGPGYGYTF. The CDR3 DNA sequence: TGTGCCAGCAGCGGCCCAGGGTATGGCTACACCTTC.

This chain connects TRBV29-1 to TRBJ1-1, with 7 bases aligning to TRBD1. The trim removed 7 bases at V and 6 bases at J, leaving 8 bases unmatched. This CDR3 spans 12 amino acids. Germline CDR1 reads SQVTM; CDR2 reads ANQGSEA. As DNA, the CDR3 is TGCAGCGCCACCGAGGGGGCTGCTGAAGCTTTCTTT. Translating it yields CSATEGAAEAFF.

The chain links TRBV19 to TRBJ2-7, with TRBD1 identical over 9 bases. This CDR3 is 15 amino acids long. V was clipped by 4 bases and J by 1 base; unmatched bases: 5. Germline lookup yields CDR1 LNHDA and CDR2 SQIVND (reference sequence). The chain's CDR3 is CASSTTGTGSYEQYF. In DNA, the CDR3 is TGTGCCAGTAGTACAACCGGGACAGGGTCCTACGAGCAGTACTTC.

This chain joins TRBV10-1 and TRBJ1-2; D might be TRBD1 (5 bases). The CDR3 is 14 residues long. V gave up 7 bases and J gave up 0 bases, with 12 bases separating them. The germline CDR1 and CDR2 sequences are WNHNN and SYGVQD (reference sequence). The CDR3 coding sequence is TGCGCCAGCACTCCACAGGTCCCTAACTATGGCTACACCTTC. The encoded protein is CASTPQVPNYGYTF.

The chain joins TRBV19 to TRBJ1-2; a weak D match, TRBD1 (5 bases). CDR3 size: 11 residues. V lost 10 bases, J lost 3 bases, and 9 bases lay in between. The V gene's germline CDR1 is LNHDA and CDR2 SQIVND (reference sequence). CDR3 region: CATWGDYGYTF. CDR3 DNA: TGTGCCACGTGGGGGGACTATGGCTACACCTTC.

This clone appeared once. This rearrangement joins TRBV9 to TRBJ2-3, with D unresolved. Germline-derived CDR1 and CDR2 are SGDLS and YYNGEE. The ends were cut back, 0 bases at V and 6 bases at J, with 11 bases in the middle. The CDR3 is made up of 14 amino acids. Here the CDR3 DNA reads TGTGCCAGCAGCGTAGGAACAGATTTGGATACGCAGTATTTT. Translation gives CASSVGTDLDTQYF.

J is TRBJ1-2 and V is TRBV6-5, with 8 bases aligning to TRBD1. V lost 6 bases and J lost 4; bases outside the gene matches: 4. CDR1 and CDR2 from the germline V gene are MNHEY and SVGAGI. The CDR3 runs to 13 residues. The CDR3 nucleotides are TGTGCCAGCAGAGACACAGGGGGCTATGGCTACACCTTC. Protein: CASRDTGGYGYTF.